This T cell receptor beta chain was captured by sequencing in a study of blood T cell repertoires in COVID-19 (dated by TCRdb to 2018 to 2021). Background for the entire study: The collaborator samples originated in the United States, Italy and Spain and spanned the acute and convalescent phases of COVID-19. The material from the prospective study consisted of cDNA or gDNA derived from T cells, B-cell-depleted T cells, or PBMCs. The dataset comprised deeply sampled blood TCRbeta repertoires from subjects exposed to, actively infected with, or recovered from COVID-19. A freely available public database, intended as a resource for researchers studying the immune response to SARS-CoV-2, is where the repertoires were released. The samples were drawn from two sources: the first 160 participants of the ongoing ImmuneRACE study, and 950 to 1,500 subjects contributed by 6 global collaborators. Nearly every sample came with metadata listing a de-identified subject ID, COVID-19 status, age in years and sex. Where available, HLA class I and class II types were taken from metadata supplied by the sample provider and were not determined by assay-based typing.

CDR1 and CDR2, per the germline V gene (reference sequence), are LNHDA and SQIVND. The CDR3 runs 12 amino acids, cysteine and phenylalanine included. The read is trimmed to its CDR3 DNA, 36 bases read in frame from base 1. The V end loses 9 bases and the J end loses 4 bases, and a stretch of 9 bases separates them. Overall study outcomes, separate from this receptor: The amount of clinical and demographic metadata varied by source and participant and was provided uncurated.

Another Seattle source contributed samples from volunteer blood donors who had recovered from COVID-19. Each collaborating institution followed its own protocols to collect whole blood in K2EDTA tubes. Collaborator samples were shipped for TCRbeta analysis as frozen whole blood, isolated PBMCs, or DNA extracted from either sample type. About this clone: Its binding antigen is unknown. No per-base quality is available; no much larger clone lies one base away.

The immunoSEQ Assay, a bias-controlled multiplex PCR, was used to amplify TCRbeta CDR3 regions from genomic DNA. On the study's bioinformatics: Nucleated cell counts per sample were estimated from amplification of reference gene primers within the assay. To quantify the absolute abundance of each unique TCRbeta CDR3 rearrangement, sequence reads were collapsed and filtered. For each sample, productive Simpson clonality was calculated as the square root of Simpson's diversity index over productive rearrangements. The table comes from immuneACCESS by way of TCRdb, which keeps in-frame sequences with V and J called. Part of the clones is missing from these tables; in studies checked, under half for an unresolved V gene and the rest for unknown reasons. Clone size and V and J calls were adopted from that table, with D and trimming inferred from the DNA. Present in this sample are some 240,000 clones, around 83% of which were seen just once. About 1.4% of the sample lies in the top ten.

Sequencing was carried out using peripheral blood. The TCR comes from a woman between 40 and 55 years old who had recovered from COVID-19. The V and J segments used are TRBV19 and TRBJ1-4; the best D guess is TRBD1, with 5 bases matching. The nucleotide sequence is TGTGCCAGCGGGACTCTTAATGAAAAACTGTTTTTT. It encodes CASGTLNEKLFF.